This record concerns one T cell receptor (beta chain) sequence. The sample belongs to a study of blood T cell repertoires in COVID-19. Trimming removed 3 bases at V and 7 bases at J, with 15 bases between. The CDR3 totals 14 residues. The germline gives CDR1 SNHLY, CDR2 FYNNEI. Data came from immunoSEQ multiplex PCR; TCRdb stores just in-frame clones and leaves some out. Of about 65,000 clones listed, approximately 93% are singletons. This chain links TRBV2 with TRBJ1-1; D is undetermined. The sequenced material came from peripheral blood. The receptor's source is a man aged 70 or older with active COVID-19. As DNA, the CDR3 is TGTGCCAGCAGTGATGCAGACCCCTACAGTGAAGCTTTCTTT. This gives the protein CASSDADPYSEAFF.